Below, one TCR beta chain is given with its context. Its cognate antigen is unknown. This entry belongs to a study of T cell repertoires in cytomegalovirus infection. On the study more broadly: Use of recently identified HLA-C-restricted and well-studied HLA-B-restricted CMV epitopes was part of the study.

TCRdb reanalysed the reads using MiXCR and keeps one entry per CDR3 protein. In the table there are fewer than 850,000 distinct CDR3 sequences, about 27% of which are singletons. The receptor comes from a human donor in good health (CMV status not recorded). Some clones in this sample may be carry-over from other donors' samples. Sequencing was performed on cultured CD8+ T cells from PBMCs, taken from culture after CMV antigen stimulation.

CDR3 in DNA: TGTGCCAGCAGTTACGGACTTCCTGGGGTCGATGAGCAGTTCTTC. Translating gives CASSYGLPGVDEQFF. The chain combines TRBV27 with TRBJ2-1, with a tentative D call TRBD2 (5 bases). The CDR3 is 15 amino acids. Per the germline V gene, CDR1 is MNHEY and CDR2 is SMNVEV (reference sequence). The V end lost 4 bases, the J end lost 8 bases, and 18 bases lay between the germline ends.